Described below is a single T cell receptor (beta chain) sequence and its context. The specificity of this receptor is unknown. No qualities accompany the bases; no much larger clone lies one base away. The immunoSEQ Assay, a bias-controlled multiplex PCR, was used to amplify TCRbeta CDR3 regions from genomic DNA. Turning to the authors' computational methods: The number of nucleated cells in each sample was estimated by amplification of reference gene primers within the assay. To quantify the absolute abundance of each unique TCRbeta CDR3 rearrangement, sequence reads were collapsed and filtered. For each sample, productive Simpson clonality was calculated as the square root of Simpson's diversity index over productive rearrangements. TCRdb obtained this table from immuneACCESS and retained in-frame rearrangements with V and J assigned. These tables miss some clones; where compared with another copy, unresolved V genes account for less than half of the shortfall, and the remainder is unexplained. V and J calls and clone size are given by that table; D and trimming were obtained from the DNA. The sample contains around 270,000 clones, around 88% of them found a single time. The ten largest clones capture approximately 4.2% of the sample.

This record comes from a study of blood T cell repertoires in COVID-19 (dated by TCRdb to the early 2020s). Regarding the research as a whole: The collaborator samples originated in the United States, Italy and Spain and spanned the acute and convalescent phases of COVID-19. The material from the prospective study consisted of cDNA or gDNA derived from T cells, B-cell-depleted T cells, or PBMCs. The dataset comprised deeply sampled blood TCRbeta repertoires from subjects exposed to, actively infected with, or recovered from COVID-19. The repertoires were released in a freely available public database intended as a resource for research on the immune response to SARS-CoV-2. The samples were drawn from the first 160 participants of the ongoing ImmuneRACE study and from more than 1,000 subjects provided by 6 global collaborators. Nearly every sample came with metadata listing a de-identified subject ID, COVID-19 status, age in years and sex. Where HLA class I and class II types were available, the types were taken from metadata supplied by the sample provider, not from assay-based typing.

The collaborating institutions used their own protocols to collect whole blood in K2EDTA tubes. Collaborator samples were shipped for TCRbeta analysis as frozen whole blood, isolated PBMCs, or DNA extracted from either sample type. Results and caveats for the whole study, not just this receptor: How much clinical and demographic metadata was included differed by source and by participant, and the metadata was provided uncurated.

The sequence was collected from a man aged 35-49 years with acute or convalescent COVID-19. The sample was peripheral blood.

The DNA sequence reads TGTGCTAGTGGCCCTCCCGGGACAGGGAGGGGAGCTTTCTTT. Translated, it reads CASGPPGTGRGAFF. The rearranged chain carries TRBV12-5 and TRBJ1-1, and 9 junction bases match TRBD1. The CDR3 measures 14 amino acids from cysteine to phenylalanine. The sequence is cut down to CDR3 DNA, 42 bases in frame from base 1. Per the germline V gene, LGHNT is the CDR1 and FRNRAP is the CDR2. V is pruned by 6 bases and J by 10 bases, leaving 12 bases of the junction without a gene match.